This passage covers 26 T cell receptor beta chains from one sample sequenced in a study of shared clonotypes between healthy human individuals. Generated by immunoSEQ multiplex PCR, the TCRdb table keeps only in-frame clones and is missing some. This table has 2.5 million or so clones, about 92% appearing once. Source material: naive CD4+ T cells sorted from blood. Described subset: CD45RA+ positively selected. The receptors were sampled from a man younger than 30 in good health.

The chain carries TRBV27 and TRBJ2-3; no reliable D call. This CDR3 is 15 amino acids long. Germline loops: CDR1 MNHEY, CDR2 SMNVEV (reference sequence). V was pared by 3 bases and J by 0 bases, with 10 bases between. The CDR3 is CASSFRYPSTDTQYF. The CDR3 DNA follows: TGTGCCAGCAGTTTCCGCTATCCTAGCACAGATACGCAGTATTTT.

Comments on this clone: Different DNA sequences within this sample yield the same CDR3. The V and J genes are TRBV4-3 and TRBJ2-1; 11 nucleotides line up with TRBD2. CDR1 LGHNA and CDR2 YSLEER come from the germline V gene. The CDR3 covers 15 residues. Germline trimming cut 5 bases from V and 4 bases from J; bases unmatched to any gene: 4. CDR3 bases: TGCGCCAGCAGCTTAGGACTAGCGGGTTACAATGAGCAGTTCTTC. This translates into CASSLGLAGYNEQFF.

The chain carries TRBV5-5 and TRBJ1-4, with no clear D. Germline V gene lookup returns CDR1 SGHKS and CDR2 YYEKEE (reference sequence). This CDR3 is built from 13 residues. V was shortened by 0 bases and J by 7 bases, with 7 bases between the two germline ends. CDR3 DNA sequence: TGTGCCAGCAGCTTGGCCGCACCTGAAAAACTGTTTTTT. As protein: CASSLAAPEKLFF.

In the case of this clone: This CDR3 is also generated by other DNA sequences in the sample. The chain carries TRBV7-9 and TRBJ2-3, with D unclear. Trimming shortened V by 0 bases and J by 0 bases, and 1 base separated the two germline ends. The CDR3 contains 13 residues. In germline, CDR1 is SEHNR, CDR2 FQNEAQ (reference sequence). The CDR3 nucleotides are TGTGCCAGCAGCTTAGCTAGCACAGATACGCAGTATTTT. Translating gives CASSLASTDTQYF.

The chain carries TRBV13 and TRBJ2-5; TRBD2 might be the D (6 bases). V lost 8 bases to trimming and J lost 2 bases, with 9 bases between them. CDR1 is PRHDT, CDR2 FYEKMQ, per germline (reference sequence). This CDR3 has 12 amino acids. The DNA for the CDR3 is TGTGCCAGCCGGAGGGGTCAAGAGACCCAGTACTTC. Its protein product is CASRRGQETQYF. Full variable domain (missing parts from reference TRBV13 and TRBJ2-5): AAGVIQSPRHLIKEKRETATLKCYPIPRHDTVYWYQQGPGQDPQFLISFYEKMQSDKGSIPDRFSAQQFSDYHSELNMSSLELGDSALYFCASRRGQETQYFGPGTRLLVL.

The chain combines TRBV7-9 with TRBJ1-3; D not certain. V was cut by 1 base and J by 4 bases, with 8 bases left in between. This CDR3 is built from 14 residues. CDR1 is SEHNR, CDR2 FQNEAQ, per germline (reference sequence). CDR3 in DNA: TGTGCCAGCAGCTTAGTCTGGCCCGGAAACACCATATATTTT. Its protein is CASSLVWPGNTIYF.

This rearrangement joins TRBV6-4 to TRBJ2-3; 8 bases match TRBD1. The J segment lost 2 bases and the V segment lost 5 bases, leaving 6 bases of the junction unmatched. The CDR3 has 15 amino acids. Germline values: CDR1 MRHNA, CDR2 SNTAGT. The CDR3 protein is CASSQTGVPTDTQYF. For the CDR3, the DNA is TGTGCCAGCAGTCAGACAGGGGTCCCCACAGATACGCAGTATTTT.

This chain connects TRBV4-3 to TRBJ2-7; 12 bases match TRBD2. V trimming: 4 bases; J trimming: 3 bases; junction bases outside the gene matches: 4. CDR3 size: 15 residues. Germline assignment: CDR1 LGHNA and CDR2 YSLEER. CDR3 bases: TGCGCCAGCAGCCGAGAACTAGCGGGAGGCTACGAGCAGTACTTC. It translates to CASSRELAGGYEQYF.

V is TRBV5-8 and J is TRBJ2-3; either TRBD1 or TRBD2 may supply D (6 bases each). V shed 4 bases and J shed 2 bases, with 20 bases lying between them. The CDR3 covers 17 residues. Per the germline V gene, CDR1 is SGHTS and CDR2 is YDEGEE. The CDR3 region has the DNA TGTGCCAGCAGCCTGCCGTGGGGGGCGTTAATCACAGATACGCAGTATTTT. It codes for CASSLPWGALITDTQYF.

The V gene is TRBV5-7, the J gene TRBJ2-5; D uncertain. TRBV5-7 is sorted into the ORF group, with uncertain function. The ends were cut back, 3 bases at V and 7 bases at J, with 16 bases in the middle. This CDR3 spans 14 amino acids. The CDR3 is CASSCRVRRRTQYF. DNA of the CDR3: TGTGCCAGCAGCTGCCGAGTCCGTAGGAGGACCCAGTACTTC.

The chain couples TRBV7-9 to TRBJ1-4; a weak D match, TRBD1 (5 bases). Trimming took off 5 bases at V and 5 bases at J, with 12 bases between the two ends. Germline CDR1 and CDR2: SEHNR and FQNEAQ (reference sequence). The CDR3 runs 14 residues. CDR3: CASSPRAINEKLFF. The DNA of the CDR3 is TGTGCCAGCAGCCCCAGGGCCATAAATGAAAAACTGTTTTTT.

The J gene is TRBJ2-4, the V gene TRBV9; D remains unclear. The germline V gene has CDR1 SGDLS and CDR2 YYNGEE. The V end was cut by 0 bases, the J end by 0 bases, with 10 bases between. The CDR3 is 16 residues long. In nucleotides, the CDR3 is TGTGCCAGCAGCGTAGGGGATGTACTAGCCAAAAACATTCAGTACTTC. Translating it yields CASSVGDVLAKNIQYF. Based on the CDR3 plus reference TRBV9 and TRBJ2-4, the full variable domain is DSGVTQTPKHLITATGQRVTLRCSPRSGDLSVYWYQQSLDQGLQFLIQYYNGEERAKGNILERFSAQQFPDLHSELNLSSLELGDSALYFCASSVGDVLAKNIQYFGAGTRLSVL.

V and J are TRBV10-1 and TRBJ1-2; perhaps TRBD1 as D (5 bases). This CDR3 is 14 amino acids long. V shed 2 bases and J shed 3 bases, with 10 bases lying between them. Looked up from germline, CDR1 is WNHNN and CDR2 is SYGVQD (reference sequence). CDR3 bases: TGCGCCAGCAGTGAGCGGGACGTTGACTATGGCTACACCTTC. Translated: CASSERDVDYGYTF.

The CDR3 here is CASSQDSEISIQYF. In nucleotides, the CDR3 is TGCGCCAGCAGCCAAGATTCAGAAATTTCCATTCAGTACTTC. V gene TRBV4-3 combines with J gene TRBJ2-4; no reliable D call. Deletions cut 0 bases from V and 9 bases from J, with 12 bases between. CDR1 is LGHNA and CDR2 is YSLEER in the germline V gene. This CDR3 has 14 amino acids.

The chain's CDR3 is CASSFSSPDTYEQYF. The CDR3 DNA reads TGCGCCAGCAGCTTCTCCTCACCTGACACCTACGAGCAGTACTTC. The chain recombines TRBV5-1 with TRBJ2-7; D uncertain. The V end lost 2 bases, the J end lost 2 bases, and 14 bases lay between the germline ends. Germline CDR1 reads SGHRS; CDR2 reads YFSETQ. The CDR3 contains 15 residues.

The CDR3 is CASSLGGTDTDTQYF. The CDR3 DNA sequence: TGTGCCAGCAGCTTAGGAGGGACAGACACAGATACGCAGTATTTT. V is TRBV7-9 and J is TRBJ2-3, with TRBD1 identical over 7 bases. This CDR3 spans 15 amino acids. The V segment lost 1 base and the J segment 2 bases; nucleotides outside the gene matches: 3. From germline, CDR1 is SEHNR and CDR2 FQNEAQ (reference sequence).

The CDR3 DNA reads TGTGCCAGCAGTTTGGTTCGACGGACAGGCAATCAGCCCCAGCATTTT. It specifies CASSLVRRTGNQPQHF. V usage is TRBV28 and J usage is TRBJ1-5; possibly TRBD1 for D (6 bases). The CDR3 runs to 16 residues. Looked up from germline, CDR1 is MDHEN and CDR2 is SYDVKM. The germline V and J ends were trimmed by 3 bases and 2 bases, with 14 bases remaining between them.

This chain connects TRBV14 to TRBJ1-4; 8 nucleotides agree with TRBD1. Germline V CDR1 and CDR2: SGHDN, FVKESK. This CDR3 region has 13 residues. The trim removed 5 bases at V and 8 bases at J, leaving 4 bases unmatched. The CDR3 loop is CASSSRQGEKLFF. CDR3 DNA sequence: TGTGCCAGCAGCTCAAGACAGGGGGAAAAACTGTTTTTT.

This clone was counted only a few times. J is TRBJ1-2 and V is TRBV7-9; no definite D call. CDR1 is SEHNR and CDR2 is FQNEAQ in the germline V gene (reference sequence). V lost 1 base and J 3 bases, leaving 12 bases between the germline ends. The CDR3 loop spans 15 amino acids. The CDR3 bases are TGTGCCAGCAGCTTAGGGCGGGGAGAACACTATGGCTACACCTTC. It encodes CASSLGRGEHYGYTF.

This chain uses TRBV30 with TRBJ1-2, with D possibly matching TRBD1 (6 bases). The CDR3 is made up of 12 amino acids. CDR1 and CDR2 from the germline V gene are GTSNPN and SVGIG (reference sequence). The CDR3 sequence: CAWAEQGYGYTF. CDR3 coding DNA: TGTGCTTGGGCCGAACAGGGATATGGCTACACCTTC.

The genes are TRBV5-4 and TRBJ2-2; 8 positions agree with TRBD1. V was pared by 3 bases and J by 7 bases, with 17 bases of the junction left unmatched. The CDR3 loop spans 18 amino acids. Germline loops: CDR1 SGHNT, CDR2 YYREEE (reference sequence). This chain's CDR3 is CASSSPKGQGAEIGELFF. The CDR3, as DNA: TGTGCCAGCAGCTCCCCAAAGGGGCAGGGGGCAGAGATCGGGGAGCTGTTTTTT.

The V call is TRBV30, the J call TRBJ1-2; D perhaps matches TRBD1 (5 bases). The CDR3 is made up of 14 amino acids. Germline CDR1 and CDR2: GTSNPN and SVGIG (reference sequence). V dropped 5 bases and J dropped 4 bases, with 17 bases sitting between them. The CDR3 DNA reads as TGTGCCTGGTACCGGGACCGAAAATCCTATGGCTACACCTTC. Translated: CAWYRDRKSYGYTF. The entire variable domain, with the rest obtained from reference TRBV30 and TRBJ1-2, is as follows: SQTIHQWPATLVQPVGSPLSLECTVEGTSNPNLYWYRQAAGRGLQLLFYSVGIGQISSEVPQNLSASRPQDRQFILSSKKLLLSDSGFYLCAWYRDRKSYGYTFGSGTRLTVV.

The chain links TRBV7-9 to TRBJ2-7, with D maybe TRBD2 (5 bases). The CDR3 length is 16 residues. Germline values: CDR1 SEHNR, CDR2 FQNEAQ (reference sequence). Trimming stripped 0 bases from V and 11 bases from J, with 23 bases between. The DNA of the CDR3 is TGTGCCAGCAGCTTAGCGGGAGCAGGTCCGACCGACGTGGAGTACTTC. It encodes CASSLAGAGPTDVEYF.

This clone has just one count. This same CDR3 is encoded by further DNA sequences in the sample. This sequence joins TRBV18 and TRBJ2-5; 7 bases line up with TRBD2. Trimming removed 2 bases from V and 3 bases from J; junction bases left unmatched: 3. CDR3 length equals 14 residues. Per the germline V gene, CDR1 is KGHSH and CDR2 is LQKENI. CDR3 bases: TGTGCCAGCTCACCAGGGCTAGCGGAAGAGACCCAGTACTTC. It yields the protein CASSPGLAEETQYF.

The rearrangement joins TRBV10-3 to TRBJ1-2, with no clear D. CDR1 ENHRY and CDR2 SYGVKD come from the germline V gene. V gave up 4 bases and J gave up 6 bases, with 12 bases separating them. The CDR3 covers 13 residues. The CDR3 is CAISGHQQDGYTF. CDR3 nucleotides: TGTGCCATCAGTGGCCATCAGCAGGATGGCTACACCTTC.

V is TRBV6-6 and J is TRBJ2-7, with TRBD1 matching 10 bases. From germline, CDR1 is MNHNY and CDR2 SVGAGI (reference sequence). CDR3 size: 14 residues. Unmatched junction bases numbered 4, after V lost 2 bases and J lost 6 bases. CDR3 nucleotides: TGTGCCAGCAGTTACGGGACAGGGGACGGCGAGCAGTACTTC. This translates into CASSYGTGDGEQYF.